The next 9 T cell receptor beta chains were all read from a single sample in a study of human thymus T cells. The protocol was immunoSEQ multiplex PCR, while the TCRdb copy is restricted to in-frame clones and leaves out a portion. In the table there are tens of thousands of clones, 85% to 95% of which are singletons. Sequenced input: blood. All receptors derive from a boy less than two years old with a congenital heart defect but otherwise immunologically healthy.

The genes are TRBV5-6 and TRBJ1-6; D possibly corresponds to TRBD1 (6 bases). The CDR3 totals 13 residues. The V and J ends lost 1 base and 7 bases respectively, with 6 bases between them. The germline V gene has CDR1 SGHDT and CDR2 YYEEEE. The CDR3 bases are TGTGCCAGCAGCTTGACAGGGAATTCACCCCTCCACTTT. Protein product: CASSLTGNSPLHF.

The V and J genes are TRBV9 and TRBJ2-1; 7 bases match TRBD1. Germline V lookup: CDR1 SGDLS, CDR2 YYNGEE. The junction had 7 bases not matched to a gene; V was cut back by 3 bases and J by 7 bases. The CDR3 has 14 amino acids. The CDR3 protein is CASSARQGLNEQFF. Here the CDR3 DNA reads TGTGCCAGCAGCGCCCGACAGGGCCTGAATGAGCAGTTCTTC.

The chain links TRBV5-1 to TRBJ2-1, with unresolved D. This CDR3 spans 15 amino acids. Germline CDR1 reads SGHRS; CDR2 reads YFSETQ. V was trimmed by 0 bases and J by 4 bases, leaving 11 bases between them. CDR3: CASSLEGQRYNEQFF. The CDR3 DNA reads TGCGCCAGCAGCTTGGAAGGGCAACGTTACAATGAGCAGTTCTTC.

The J gene is TRBJ2-7, the V gene TRBV28, with unresolved D. The germline V gene encodes CDR1 MDHEN and CDR2 SYDVKM. The V gene lost 3 bases and the J gene lost 2 bases, with 11 bases spanning the gap. The CDR3 extends over 14 amino acids. The CDR3 is CASSLHGLTYEQYF. CDR3 nucleotide sequence: TGTGCCAGCAGTTTGCATGGGTTAACCTACGAGCAGTACTTC.

The chain carries TRBV9 and TRBJ2-3; D perhaps matches TRBD2 (6 bases). Germline values: CDR1 SGDLS, CDR2 YYNGEE. The CDR3 length is 17 residues. Trimming took 3 bases from V and 0 from J, leaving 17 bases between them. CDR3 loop: CASSASSARPSTDTQYF. CDR3 in DNA: TGTGCCAGCAGCGCCTCTAGCGCTCGCCCTAGCACAGATACGCAGTATTTT.

This clone turned up a few times. The chain recombines TRBV10-1 with TRBJ2-7; TRBD1 matches 7 bases. Germline CDR1 is WNHNN and CDR2 is SYGVQD (reference sequence). After removal of 6 bases from V and 1 base from J, the junction contained 0 bases not matched to a gene. The CDR3 totals 12 residues. CDR3 in DNA: TGCGCCAGCAGGGACAGGTCCTACGAGCAGTACTTC. Translated: CASRDRSYEQYF.

The chain is built from TRBV12-5 and TRBJ2-7; D is perhaps TRBD1 or TRBD2 (5 bases each). V lost 6 bases and J 0 bases, leaving 15 bases between the germline ends. Germline V lookup: CDR1 LGHNT, CDR2 FRNRAP. The CDR3 has 15 residues. DNA of the CDR3: TGTGCTAGTGGACGGGACCTCAAGAGCTCCTACGAGCAGTACTTC. This codes for CASGRDLKSSYEQYF.

This sequence joins TRBV9 and TRBJ2-1, with D unresolved. This CDR3 comprises 14 residues. Germline loops: CDR1 SGDLS, CDR2 YYNGEE. V lost 0 bases and J 10 bases, leaving 14 bases between the germline ends. The CDR3 here is CASSVGWGVREQFF. In DNA, the CDR3 is TGTGCCAGCAGCGTAGGGTGGGGTGTACGGGAGCAGTTCTTC.

The V gene is TRBV5-1, the J gene TRBJ2-7; 13 nucleotides match TRBD2. CDR1 SGHRS and CDR2 YFSETQ come from the germline V gene. The trim removed 0 bases at V and 0 bases at J, leaving 9 bases unmatched. The CDR3 runs to 19 residues. This CDR3 is CASSLAGTSGDWTSYEQYF. The CDR3 DNA is TGCGCCAGCAGCTTGGCGGGGACTAGCGGGGATTGGACCTCCTACGAGCAGTACTTC. The full variable domain, its missing parts supplied by reference TRBV5-1 and TRBJ2-7, is KAGVTQTPRYLIKTRGQQVTLSCSPISGHRSVSWYQQTPGQGLQFLFEYFSETQRNKGNFPGRFSGRQFSNSRSEMNVSTLELGDSALYLCASSLAGTSGDWTSYEQYFGPGTRLTVT.